These 13 T cell receptor beta chains share one sample of origin, sequenced in a study of control samples from healthy donors and cancer patients. The data were produced by immunoSEQ multiplex PCR, yet TCRdb's version contains in-frame clones alone and is incomplete. Of over 150,000 clones listed, about 94% are singletons. The source material was blood. Receptor source: a man in his forties in good health.

The V and J genes are TRBV5-1 and TRBJ2-1, with D possibly TRBD1 on 5 matching bases. Looked up from germline, CDR1 is SGHRS and CDR2 is YFSETQ. The ends were cut back, 4 bases at V and 0 bases at J, with 11 bases in the middle. The CDR3 totals 15 residues. DNA for the CDR3: TGCGCCAGCAGCCTTGTTCAGGGCTCCTACAATGAGCAGTTCTTC. It yields the protein CASSLVQGSYNEQFF.

The sample holds one count of this clone. The chain combines TRBV11-2 with TRBJ1-1; 9 nucleotides align to TRBD1. The CDR3 is made up of 14 amino acids. Germline assignment: CDR1 SGHAT and CDR2 FQNNGV. V lost 5 bases to trimming and J lost 4 bases; unmatched junction nucleotides: 5. The CDR3 loop reads CASSVTGGLTEAFF. CDR3 in DNA: TGTGCCAGCAGCGTAACAGGGGGCCTCACTGAAGCTTTCTTT.

The genes are TRBV6-2 or TRBV6-3 and TRBJ1-4; the match to TRBD1 covers 7 bases. The CDR3 extends over 15 amino acids. The germline V gene encodes CDR1 MNHEY and CDR2 SVGEGT. J gave up 7 bases and V 2 bases, and 7 bases lay outside the gene matches. The CDR3 region is CASSYGRDSIEKLFF. The CDR3 nucleotides are TGTGCCAGCAGTTACGGCCGGGACAGCATTGAAAAACTGTTTTTT.

The CDR3 loop reads CASSSRGPGAFF. In DNA form, the CDR3 reads TGTGCCAGCAGCTCCCGCGGTCCCGGGGCTTTCTTT. The V and J genes are TRBV13 and TRBJ1-1; D unresolved. This CDR3 has 12 amino acids. CDR1 PRHDT and CDR2 FYEKMQ come from the germline V gene (reference sequence). Trimming shortened V by 4 bases and J by 11 bases, and 14 bases separated the two germline ends.

The chain links TRBV2 to TRBJ1-2; perhaps TRBD1 as D (5 bases). CDR1 SNHLY and CDR2 FYNNEI come from the germline V gene. This CDR3 spans 15 amino acids. Trimming took off 6 bases at V and 2 bases at J, with 16 bases between the two ends. In nucleotides, the CDR3 is TGTGCCAGCAGGGACTTGCCGGGGGGAAACTATGGCTACACCTTC. Translation: CASRDLPGGNYGYTF. The whole variable domain, remainder taken from reference TRBV2 and TRBJ1-2, is EPEVTQTPSHQVTQMGQEVILRCVPISNHLYFYWYRQILGQKVEFLVSFYNNEISEKSEIFDDQFSVERPDGSNFTLKIRSTKLEDSAMYFCASRDLPGGNYGYTFGSGTRLTVV.

This clone was counted only a few times. The rearrangement uses TRBV5-1 and TRBJ1-2; D is unresolved. The V end was cut by 1 base, the J end by 2 bases, with 12 bases between. The CDR3 is 15 amino acids. Germline assignment: CDR1 SGHRS and CDR2 YFSETQ. CDR3 in amino acids: CASSLRSGQNYGYTF. The CDR3 coding sequence is TGCGCCAGCAGCTTGAGGTCCGGGCAGAACTATGGCTACACCTTC.

The V and J genes are TRBV5-1 and TRBJ2-2; a weak D match, TRBD2 (6 bases). The CDR3 contains 16 residues. V was clipped by 2 bases and J by 1 base, with 12 bases between them. From germline, CDR1 is SGHRS and CDR2 YFSETQ. CDR3: CASSLLREMNTGELFF. CDR3 nucleotide sequence: TGCGCCAGCAGCTTACTCCGGGAGATGAACACCGGGGAGCTGTTTTTT. Drawing the rest from reference TRBV5-1 and TRBJ2-2, the complete variable domain is KAGVTQTPRYLIKTRGQQVTLSCSPISGHRSVSWYQQTPGQGLQFLFEYFSETQRNKGNFPGRFSGRQFSNSRSEMNVSTLELGDSALYLCASSLLREMNTGELFFGEGSRLTVL.

This chain links TRBV6-5 with TRBJ1-1; 7 bases line up with TRBD1. J was trimmed by 4 bases and V by 6 bases; bases with no gene match: 5. Germline V gene data show CDR1 as MNHEY and CDR2 as SVGAGI. CDR3 length: 13 amino acids. This CDR3 reads CASSDRQGTEAFF. Written as DNA, the CDR3 is TGTGCCAGCAGCGACCGACAGGGCACTGAAGCTTTCTTT.

The chain recombines TRBV4-1 with TRBJ1-1, with D unclear. Germline-derived CDR1 and CDR2 are MGHRA and YSYEKL. The CDR3 length is 18 residues. Trimming cost V 1 base and J 4 bases, with 22 bases left between them. CDR3 bases: TGCGCCAGCAGCCAAGGCCCCCCGGCAGGCGCTTTTATCACTGAAGCTTTCTTT. The encoded protein is CASSQGPPAGAFITEAFF.

The rearrangement joins TRBV5-1 to TRBJ2-7; D possibly uses TRBD1 or TRBD2 (5 bases each). V lost 1 base and J lost 0, with 11 bases in between. Germline CDR1 reads SGHRS; CDR2 reads YFSETQ. CDR3 length: 15 residues. The CDR3 sequence: CASSLSWGSSYEQYF. Written as DNA, the CDR3 is TGCGCCAGCAGCTTGAGTTGGGGGTCCTCCTACGAGCAGTACTTC.

J is TRBJ2-2 and V is TRBV25-1, with 7 bases lining up with TRBD1. There are 15 residues in the CDR3. Trimming removed 4 bases from V and 6 bases from J; junction bases left unmatched: 8. Germline V gene sequence: CDR1 MGHDK, CDR2 SYGVNS. CDR3 DNA: TGTGCCAGCAGTGCCGCGACAGGGAAGTCCGGGGAGCTGTTTTTT. As protein: CASSAATGKSGELFF.

The chain is built from TRBV6-5 and TRBJ2-3; 10 positions agree with TRBD1. The CDR3 has 15 residues. V was clipped by 6 bases and J by 5 bases; unmatched bases: 8. The germline gives CDR1 MNHEY, CDR2 SVGAGI. This CDR3 reads CASRATGGIIDTQYF. For the CDR3, the DNA is TGTGCCAGCAGAGCGACAGGGGGCATAATAGATACGCAGTATTTT.

The chain joins TRBV4-2 to TRBJ1-2; no clear D. Germline assignment: CDR1 LGHNA and CDR2 YNFKEQ. The CDR3 consists of 13 residues. Trimming stripped 0 bases from V and 8 bases from J, with 10 bases between. CDR3 sequence: CASSQDLGRGYTF. The DNA for the CDR3 is TGTGCCAGCAGCCAAGATTTGGGCCGAGGCTACACCTTC.